The 28 T cell receptor beta chains below all came from one sample that was sequenced in a study of cytomegalovirus exposure and HLA in healthy donors. It was with 60 Vbeta and 13 Jbeta primers that the PCR ran. This table comes from immunoSEQ multiplex PCR, and its TCRdb copy is limited to in-frame clones, with some not included. Here the sample spans about 130,000 clones, 70% to 80% being singletons. The sample taken for sequencing was PBMCs. Receptors were obtained from a female donor in good health and CMV-seronegative.

The J gene is TRBJ2-7, the V gene TRBV27; D is ambiguous. The CDR3 is made up of 13 amino acids. Trimming pared 6 bases from V and 7 bases from J, leaving 16 bases between. The germline V gene encodes CDR1 MNHEY and CDR2 SMNVEV (reference sequence). The CDR3 sequence: CASSPSSFGEQYF. The CDR3 nucleotides read TGTGCCAGCAGCCCATCATCTTTCGGGGAGCAGTACTTC.

This chain links TRBV5-8 with TRBJ2-5; 10 bases are shared with TRBD2. The CDR3 extends over 16 amino acids. CDR1 and CDR2 (germline): SGHTS, YDEGEE. Trimming took 0 bases from V and 4 from J; bases not matched to a gene: 6. The CDR3 here is CASSLAGTSATETQYF. CDR3 nucleotide sequence: TGTGCCAGCAGCTTGGCTGGGACTAGCGCTACAGAGACCCAGTACTTC.

The chain combines TRBV4-1 with TRBJ2-7; TRBD2 matches at 10 bases. CDR3 size: 17 residues. V gave up 6 bases and J gave up 3 bases; unmatched junction bases: 14. Germline V gene data show CDR1 as MGHRA and CDR2 as YSYEKL. The CDR3 DNA sequence: TGCGCCAGCAGTCAACCACGTATCGGGACTAGCGTCTACGAGCAGTACTTC. This codes for CASSQPRIGTSVYEQYF.

This clone has more than one count but fewer than ten. The rearrangement joins TRBV18 to TRBJ1-1; tentative D call: TRBD1 (6 bases). The V gene's germline CDR1 is KGHSH and CDR2 LQKENI. V gave up 3 bases and J gave up 1 base, with 9 bases separating them. The CDR3 loop spans 14 amino acids. The CDR3 loop is CASSPWTENTEAFF. CDR3 in DNA: TGTGCCAGCTCACCCTGGACAGAGAACACTGAAGCTTTCTTT.

This clone was observed a handful of times. V usage is TRBV9 and J usage is TRBJ2-1, with D unclear. V was shortened by 0 bases and J by 2 bases, with 12 bases between the two germline ends. This CDR3 spans 16 amino acids. Germline CDR1 and CDR2: SGDLS and YYNGEE. The CDR3 DNA sequence: TGTGCCAGCAGCGTAGAAGGCGGATCAACCTACAATGAGCAGTTCTTC. Protein sequence: CASSVEGGSTYNEQFF.

The chain combines TRBV15 with TRBJ2-5, with TRBD2 matching 7 bases. Germline lookup yields CDR1 LNHNV and CDR2 YYDKDF (reference sequence). There are 18 residues in the CDR3. V was clipped by 0 bases and J by 6 bases; unmatched bases: 16. Here the CDR3 reads CATSRDYSGGGRAKTQYF. The CDR3 DNA reads as TGTGCCACCAGCAGAGATTATAGCGGTGGCGGGAGAGCGAAGACCCAGTACTTC.

V and J are TRBV6-5 and TRBJ1-1, with 8 bases matching TRBD1. CDR3 size: 16 residues. The ends lost 2 bases at V and 2 bases at J; junction bases unmatched: 7. Per germline, CDR1 MNHEY and CDR2 SVGAGI. CDR3: CASSYRQGSRNTEAFF. CDR3 bases: TGTGCCAGCAGTTACCGACAGGGGTCCAGAAACACTGAAGCTTTCTTT.

The rearrangement joins TRBV4-3 to TRBJ2-5, with D tentatively TRBD2 (5 bases). The CDR3 loop spans 12 amino acids. The germline V gene has CDR1 LGHNA and CDR2 YSLEER. V lost 0 bases and J lost 14, with 13 bases in between. CDR3 nucleotides: TGCGCCAGCAGCCAAGATAGGAGGCTCCTATACTTC. Translating it yields CASSQDRRLLYF.

This clone was found a few times. V is TRBV27 and J is TRBJ2-4; 9 nucleotides agree with TRBD1. This CDR3 has 15 amino acids. V lost 4 bases to trimming and J lost 9 bases; unmatched junction nucleotides: 10. The V gene's germline CDR1 is MNHEY and CDR2 SMNVEV (reference sequence). The CDR3 loop is CASSSTGGAGGIQYF. DNA for the CDR3: TGTGCCAGCAGTTCCACAGGGGGCGCGGGTGGCATTCAGTACTTC.

This chain connects TRBV7-9 to TRBJ1-2; TRBD1 might be the D (6 bases). The V and J ends lost 4 bases and 4 bases respectively, with 13 bases between them. This CDR3 has 14 amino acids. Germline V CDR1 and CDR2: SEHNR, FQNEAQ (reference sequence). The CDR3 DNA reads TGTGCCAGCAGCTCCTGGACAGACAGCTATGGCTACACCTTC. This sequence encodes CASSSWTDSYGYTF.

This clone has more than one count but fewer than ten. V gene TRBV7-2 combines with J gene TRBJ2-3; D unclear. The CDR3 totals 13 residues. CDR1 is SGHTA and CDR2 is FQGNSA in the germline V gene. V lost 5 bases and J 2 bases, leaving 8 bases between the germline ends. The CDR3 loop is CASSVAITDTQYF. For the CDR3, the DNA is TGTGCCAGCAGCGTGGCCATCACAGATACGCAGTATTTT.

This clone was seen a handful of times. V usage is TRBV7-3 and J usage is TRBJ2-5, with D possibly being TRBD2 (5 bases). The CDR3 covers 15 residues. Germline loops: CDR1 SGHTA, CDR2 FQGTGA. Deletions cut 0 bases from V and 5 bases from J, with 13 bases between. The CDR3 coding sequence is TGTGCCAGCAGCTTAACGTCGGGGTTGGGGGAGACCCAGTACTTC. It translates to CASSLTSGLGETQYF.

This rearrangement joins TRBV4-1 to TRBJ1-1; tentatively, D is TRBD1 (5 bases). V was cut by 2 bases and J by 1 base, with 14 bases left in between. Germline V lookup: CDR1 MGHRA, CDR2 YSYEKL. The CDR3 has 16 amino acids. CDR3 in DNA: TGCGCCAGCAGCCAATCTGCGGGGGTAGGGAACACTGAAGCTTTCTTT. It encodes CASSQSAGVGNTEAFF.

V and J are TRBV7-3 and TRBJ2-1; 11 bases are a match to TRBD1. The germline V gene has CDR1 SGHTA and CDR2 FQGTGA. The V and J ends lost 3 bases and 8 bases, in that order; junction bases with no gene match: 12. The CDR3 extends over 17 amino acids. As DNA, the CDR3 is TGTGCCAGCAGCTTGGGGCCGCCGGGACAGGGGGTGGATGAGCAGTTCTTC. This sequence encodes CASSLGPPGQGVDEQFF.

CDR3 region: CASSTPGTANEKLFF. The CDR3 DNA reads TGTGCCAGCAGCACGCCCGGGACAGCTAATGAAAAACTGTTTTTT. The chain couples TRBV9 to TRBJ1-4; 7 bases line up with TRBD1. J was trimmed by 3 bases and V by 4 bases; bases with no gene match: 6. The CDR3 extends over 15 amino acids. The germline V gene has CDR1 SGDLS and CDR2 YYNGEE.

The chain joins TRBV5-5 to TRBJ1-4; TRBD1 aligns across 11 bases. Germline V lookup: CDR1 SGHKS, CDR2 YYEKEE (reference sequence). V lost 1 base to trimming and J lost 2 bases; unmatched junction nucleotides: 1. The CDR3 contains 16 residues. The CDR3 coding sequence is TGTGCCAGCAGCTTGCGGACAGGGGGCACTAATGAAAAACTGTTTTTT. It specifies CASSLRTGGTNEKLFF.

The V call is TRBV29-1, the J call TRBJ1-2; TRBD1 matches at 7 bases. The CDR3 is made up of 12 amino acids. CDR1 and CDR2 from the germline V gene are SQVTM and ANQGSEA. V shed 8 bases, J shed 6 bases, and the junction held 9 bases outside the gene matches. For the CDR3, the DNA is TGCAGCACCCTGAGGGGGCGCGATGGCTACACCTTC. Its translation is CSTLRGRDGYTF.

This clone was counted only a few times. The chain has TRBV9 and TRBJ2-2; D remains ambiguous. The V end lost 3 bases, the J end lost 0 bases, and 9 bases lay between the germline ends. Germline CDR1 is SGDLS and CDR2 is YYNGEE. The length of the CDR3 is 15 residues. This chain's CDR3 is CASSGDIPNTGELFF. The CDR3 DNA reads as TGTGCCAGCAGCGGAGACATCCCGAACACCGGGGAGCTGTTTTTT.

The count of this clone is one. This chain connects TRBV5-1 to TRBJ1-1, with D uncertain. Germline V gene sequence: CDR1 SGHRS, CDR2 YFSETQ. This CDR3 region has 12 residues. V shed 0 bases and J shed 7 bases, with 7 bases lying between them. The CDR3, as DNA: TGCGCCAGCAGCTTGGATTGGAGTGAAGCTTTCTTT. It encodes CASSLDWSEAFF.

The chain links TRBV4-3 to TRBJ2-2; D is possibly TRBD1 (6 bases). V dropped 3 bases and J dropped 5 bases, with 16 bases sitting between them. Per germline, CDR1 LGHNA and CDR2 YSLEER. The CDR3 is 16 residues long. This chain's CDR3 is CASSQNRAMRTGELFF. CDR3 nucleotide sequence: TGCGCCAGCAGCCAGAACAGGGCAATGAGGACCGGGGAGCTGTTTTTT.

This clone was detected a few times. This chain links TRBV7-6 with TRBJ2-7, with D possibly TRBD1 on 6 matching bases. V dropped 2 bases and J dropped 5 bases, with 7 bases sitting between them. This CDR3 comprises 12 residues. Germline V gene lookup returns CDR1 SGHVS and CDR2 FNYEAQ. CDR3 sequence: CASSLTGNEQYF. CDR3 DNA: TGTGCCAGCAGCTTAACAGGGAACGAGCAGTACTTC.

The chain is built from TRBV6-6 and TRBJ2-1, with TRBD2 identical over 9 bases. Germline V gene lookup returns CDR1 MNHNY and CDR2 SVGAGI (reference sequence). The CDR3 has 15 amino acids. J lost 5 bases, V lost 6 bases, and 8 bases had no gene match. The CDR3 here is CASSHSGSRNNEQFF. The CDR3 bases are TGTGCCAGCAGCCATAGCGGGAGCCGTAACAATGAGCAGTTCTTC.

The chain recombines TRBV28 with TRBJ1-2; D remains ambiguous. The germline gives CDR1 MDHEN, CDR2 SYDVKM. The V gene lost 7 bases and the J gene lost 8 bases, with 14 bases spanning the gap. The CDR3 is 12 residues long. CDR3 sequence (DNA): TGTGCCAGCAATGTGGGAGTGGAGGGCTACACCTTC. This gives the protein CASNVGVEGYTF.

This clone came up a few times. V usage is TRBV6-1 and J usage is TRBJ2-3; D remains unclear. The germline CDR1 and CDR2 sequences are MNHNS and SASEGT. CDR3 size: 16 residues. The germline V and J ends were trimmed by 4 bases and 1 base, with 15 bases remaining between them. Written as DNA, the CDR3 is TGTGCCAGCAGTGCCCTAAGAACTACTGGCACAGATACGCAGTATTTT. Amino acids: CASSALRTTGTDTQYF.

The rearrangement joins TRBV7-2 to TRBJ2-1, with 7 positions matching TRBD2. Germline V gives CDR1 SGHTA, CDR2 FQGNSA. Germline trimming cut 3 bases from V and 0 bases from J; bases unmatched to any gene: 5. The CDR3 loop spans 16 amino acids. The CDR3 sequence is CASSFLGGSSYNEQFF. CDR3 sequence (DNA): TGTGCCAGCAGCTTCCTAGGCGGGAGCTCCTACAATGAGCAGTTCTTC.

The J gene is TRBJ2-7, the V gene TRBV30; 12 bases match TRBD2. CDR1 is GTSNPN, CDR2 SVGIG, per germline (reference sequence). The ends lost 4 bases at V and 0 bases at J; junction bases unmatched: 7. The CDR3 is 16 amino acids. The CDR3 reads CAWTPLAGGSSYEQYF. The CDR3, as DNA: TGTGCCTGGACTCCACTAGCGGGAGGCAGCTCCTACGAGCAGTACTTC.

V usage is TRBV6-6 and J usage is TRBJ2-5; possible D gene TRBD1, 7 bases. Germline values: CDR1 MNHNY, CDR2 SVGAGI (reference sequence). This CDR3 comprises 13 residues. The V end was cut by 11 bases, the J end by 5 bases, with 18 bases between. CDR3 bases: TGTGCCTGCACGGGCAGGGGGGAGGAGACCCAGTACTTC. Translated: CACTGRGEETQYF.

V usage is TRBV4-1 and J usage is TRBJ1-2, with 7 bases matching TRBD1. The CDR3 spans 18 residues. CDR1 and CDR2 from the germline V gene are MGHRA and YSYEKL. V dropped 1 base and J dropped 0; count of bases not matched to a gene: 11. This CDR3 reads CASSQGREWTGANYGYTF. For the CDR3, the DNA is TGCGCCAGCAGCCAAGGGCGGGAATGGACAGGCGCTAACTATGGCTACACCTTC.